Below are 14 T cell receptor beta chains sequenced from a single sample in a study of T cells in Graves' hyperthyroidism and ophthalmopathy. The CDR3 regions of TCR beta were amplified from RNA transcripts. When the TCR CDR3 underwent first-round RT-PCR, the HTBI primer set was used. TCRdb re-called the multiplex PCR reads through MiXCR, storing one row per CDR3 protein. In the table there are roughly 600,000 distinct CDR3 sequences, around 13% of which are singletons. Source material: blood. Source of these receptors: a woman between 50 and 59 years old with Graves' ophthalmopathy.

This clonotype was counted a few times. The chain recombines TRBV4-1 with TRBJ1-2; D gene uncertain. The germline V and J ends were trimmed by 2 bases and 1 base, with 11 bases remaining between them. CDR3 length: 15 amino acids. Germline lookup yields CDR1 MGHRA and CDR2 YSYEKL. CDR3 protein: CASSQWAAINYGYTF. Here the CDR3 DNA reads TGCGCCAGCAGCCAATGGGCAGCAATTAACTATGGCTACACCTTC.

This clonotype came up many times. The chain recombines TRBV12-3 or TRBV12-4 with TRBJ2-2, with TRBD2 matching 7 bases. This CDR3 spans 14 amino acids. The trim removed 6 bases at V and 4 bases at J, leaving 5 bases unmatched. CDR3 in amino acids: CASRAGIGTGELFF. CDR3 bases: TGTGCCAGCAGAGCGGGAATCGGCACCGGGGAGCTGTTTTTT.

This clonotype was found many times. The chain joins TRBV14 to TRBJ2-7, with D perhaps matching TRBD1 (6 bases). The CDR3 runs to 14 residues. CDR1 SGHDN and CDR2 FVKESK come from the germline V gene. Trimming shortened V by 5 bases and J by 3 bases, and 14 bases separated the two germline ends. CDR3 protein: CASSFRGPYYEQYF. The CDR3 DNA reads TGTGCCAGCAGCTTCAGGGGCCCCTACTACGAGCAGTACTTC.

This clonotype showed up just once. A much larger clone differs by one base, so this may be a read error. The CDR3 sequence: CANSSGQANSPLHF. The CDR3 DNA follows: TGTGCCAACAGTTCGGGACAGGCTAATTCACCCCTCCACTTT. The chain couples TRBV27 to TRBJ1-6, with 8 bases matching TRBD1. The CDR3 runs to 14 residues. CDR1 is MNHEY and CDR2 is SMNVEV in the germline V gene (reference sequence).

The genes are TRBV29-1 and TRBJ2-1; maybe TRBD1 (5 bases). The CDR3 consists of 12 residues. CDR1 is SQVTM, CDR2 ANQGSEA, per germline. The CDR3 sequence: CGHPTGYNEQFF. The CDR3 nucleotides are TGCGGCCACCCAACAGGATACAATGAGCAGTTCTTC.

This clonotype appeared a few times. The chain joins TRBV6-2 or TRBV6-3 to TRBJ1-2, with 9 bases fitting TRBD1. The CDR3 extends over 14 amino acids. Germline CDR1 is MNHEY and CDR2 is SVGEGT. J was trimmed by 4 bases and V by 4 bases; bases with no gene match: 4. The CDR3 protein is CASSWDRVIYGYTF. Here the CDR3 DNA reads TGTGCCAGCAGTTGGGACAGGGTGATCTATGGCTACACCTTC.

This clonotype was detected ten times or more. The junction does not match germline at one end; this may be a read error. V and J are TRBV19 and TRBJ2-7, with 11 bases that match TRBD1. Looked up from germline, CDR1 is LNHDA and CDR2 is SQIVND (reference sequence). CDR3 length: 14 residues. This chain's CDR3 is CASSTGTGGYEQYF. The CDR3 nucleotides are TGTGCCAGCAGTACCGGGACAGGGGGCTACGAGCAGTACTTC.

This clonotype was picked up many times. The chain combines TRBV4-1 with TRBJ2-3, with 7 bases lining up with TRBD1. V trimming: 2 bases; J trimming: 1 base; junction bases outside the gene matches: 3. The CDR3 length is 15 residues. From germline, CDR1 is MGHRA and CDR2 YSYEKL. CDR3 DNA sequence: TGCGCCAGCAGCCAATGGGGGACAGGCACAGATACGCAGTATTTT. Translating gives CASSQWGTGTDTQYF.

Worth noting for this clonotype: A much bigger clone sits one base away, suggesting this may be a read error. This rearrangement joins TRBV27 to TRBJ1-1, with D possibly being TRBD1 (6 bases). Per the germline V gene, CDR1 is MNHEY and CDR2 is SMNVEV (reference sequence). The V and J ends lost 4 bases and 5 bases respectively, with 14 bases between them. The CDR3 consists of 14 residues. The CDR3 DNA reads as TGTGCCAGCAGTTCATTAAGGGGGGGTACTGAAGCTTTCTTT. Its translation: CASSSLRGGTEAFF.

The gene calls are TRBV6-1 and TRBJ2-5; 12 positions agree with TRBD2. CDR1 MNHNS and CDR2 SASEGT come from the germline V gene. J lost 5 bases, V lost 6 bases, and 4 bases had no gene match. CDR3 size: 14 residues. The CDR3: CASRRLAGEETQYF. The CDR3 DNA reads TGTGCCAGCAGGAGACTAGCGGGAGAGGAGACCCAGTACTTC.

V is TRBV7-2 and J is TRBJ1-3, with D maybe TRBD1 (6 bases). The germline V gene encodes CDR1 SGHTA and CDR2 FQGNSA. V was shortened by 9 bases and J by 4 bases, with 13 bases between the two germline ends. The CDR3 contains 13 residues. The CDR3 sequence: CASPGAWGNTIYF. As DNA, the CDR3 is TGTGCCAGTCCGGGGGCATGGGGAAACACCATATATTTT.

At least ten counts were recorded for this clonotype. The chain has TRBV28 and TRBJ2-3; D not resolved. The V and J ends lost 5 bases and 7 bases respectively, with 13 bases between them. This CDR3 is 13 amino acids long. The germline V gene encodes CDR1 MDHEN and CDR2 SYDVKM. The CDR3 is CASSPQLLYTQYF. In DNA, the CDR3 is TGTGCCAGCAGTCCCCAGTTACTATATACGCAGTATTTT.

This clonotype was seen at least ten times. The chain combines TRBV5-1 with TRBJ2-6; D gene ambiguous. The ends were cut back, 4 bases at V and 4 bases at J, with 12 bases in the middle. Germline values: CDR1 SGHRS, CDR2 YFSETQ. The length of the CDR3 is 15 residues. The CDR3 reads CASSPIGGGANVLTF. DNA for the CDR3: TGCGCCAGCAGCCCCATTGGCGGAGGGGCCAACGTCCTGACTTTC.

This clonotype was seen at least ten times. The chain couples TRBV10-3 to TRBJ2-1; 10 positions agree with TRBD1. Germline V gene data show CDR1 as ENHRY and CDR2 as SYGVKD. V dropped 6 bases and J dropped 8; count of bases not matched to a gene: 7. The CDR3 sequence is 14 residues long. In DNA form, the CDR3 reads TGTGCCATCAGATCAGGGACAGGGGCGGATGAGCAGTTCTTC. Translation: CAIRSGTGADEQFF.